This TCR beta chain came from a study of blood T cell repertoires in COVID-19. Overall study context: COVID-19 samples, acute and convalescent, were from the United States, Italy and Spain.

CDR3 length: 17 residues. V lost 0 bases and J lost 0, with 14 bases in between. From germline, CDR1 is SGHDN and CDR2 FVKESK. Recruitment covered about two dozen US areas and drew participants whose ages spanned roughly 18 to 89 years. As processed by the authors: The assay estimated nucleated cells by amplifying reference gene primers. The assay was immunoSEQ multiplex PCR, and TCRdb's table has in-frame clones only and misses some. D and trimming were read from the DNA, whereas the V and J calls and clone size are those reported in that table. The table lists some 200,000 clones, about 79% of them singletons.

The TCR comes from a woman between 40 and 55 years old with acute COVID-19. This chain uses TRBV14 with TRBJ1-2; weak D call: TRBD1 (6 bases). Sequenced: PBMCs or T cells enriched from blood (not recorded which). The CDR3 protein is CASSQEVRGPPNYGYTF. The CDR3 nucleotides read TGTGCCAGCAGCCAAGAGGTCAGGGGACCCCCTAACTATGGCTACACCTTC.